These T cell receptor beta chains were read from a single sample in a study of radiation and T cells in renal cell carcinoma. Clones were sequenced by immunoSEQ multiplex PCR, and TCRdb holds only the in-frame ones, with some missing. The table lists some 150,000 clones, less than 90% of them singletons. The sample in question was blood, obtained from a patient whose treatment included radiotherapy and nephrectomy. Receptor source: a woman aged 50 to 65 with renal cell carcinoma. Both conserved end residues are part of each CDR3. Each record gives: V gene, CDR3 length, J gene, clone size, D gene, CDR3 protein, CDR3 DNA. The D gene is left open where the match is weak. Not every row has a clone size; where given, it reads once, few, many or a size class.

V gene: TRBV2
CDR3 length: 13
J gene: TRBJ2-4
clone size: .
D gene: TRBD1
CDR3 protein: CASSPDRKNIQYF
CDR3 DNA: TGTGCCAGCAGCCCGGACAGGAAAAACATTCAGTACTTC

V gene: TRBV12-5
CDR3 length: 14
J gene: TRBJ2-7
clone size: .
D gene: .
CDR3 protein: CASGPLRETYEQYF
CDR3 DNA: TGTGCTAGTGGTCCCCTTCGAGAGACCTACGAGCAGTACTTC

V gene: TRBV18
CDR3 length: 14
J gene: TRBJ1-2
clone size: once
D gene: .
CDR3 protein: CASSSGTVLYGYTF
CDR3 DNA: TGTGCCAGCTCGTCCGGGACCGTACTCTATGGCTACACCTTC

V gene: TRBV6-5
CDR3 length: 13
J gene: TRBJ2-3
clone size: .
D gene: .
CDR3 protein: CASSYSFTDTQYF
CDR3 DNA: TGTGCCAGCAGTTACTCGTTCACGGATACGCAGTATTTT

V gene: TRBV6-5
CDR3 length: 16
J gene: TRBJ1-2
clone size: .
D gene: TRBD1
CDR3 protein: CASSYGLGQAGRGYTF
CDR3 DNA: TGTGCCAGCAGTTACGGTCTGGGACAGGCTGGTCGGGGCTACACCTTC

V gene: TRBV18
CDR3 length: 13
J gene: TRBJ2-7
clone size: .
D gene: .
CDR3 protein: CASSPTSSYEQYF
CDR3 DNA: TGTGCCAGCTCACCGACAAGCTCCTACGAGCAGTACTTC

V gene: TRBV12-5
CDR3 length: 16
J gene: TRBJ2-5
clone size: .
D gene: TRBD2
CDR3 protein: CASGLGGTSGVETQYF
CDR3 DNA: TGTGCTAGTGGTTTGGGGGGGACTAGCGGCGTGGAGACCCAGTACTTC

V gene: TRBV5-1
CDR3 length: 15
J gene: TRBJ2-7
clone size: .
D gene: TRBD2
CDR3 protein: CASSFQREGPIQQYF
CDR3 DNA: TGCGCCAGCAGCTTCCAGCGGGAGGGCCCAATCCAGCAGTACTTC

V gene: TRBV27
CDR3 length: 15
J gene: TRBJ2-2
clone size: .
D gene: TRBD2
CDR3 protein: CASSWTSENTGELFF
CDR3 DNA: TGTGCCAGCAGTTGGACTAGCGAGAACACCGGGGAGCTGTTTTTT

V gene: TRBV7-9
CDR3 length: 14
J gene: TRBJ2-2
clone size: .
D gene: .
CDR3 protein: CASRPRENTGELFF
CDR3 DNA: TGTGCCAGCAGACCGAGAGAGAACACCGGGGAGCTGTTTTTT

V gene: TRBV1
CDR3 length: 14
J gene: TRBJ2-1
clone size: .
D gene: .
CDR3 protein: CTLGEAGLYNEQFF
CDR3 DNA: TGCACCTTGGGTGAGGCGGGTTTATACAATGAGCAGTTCTTC

V gene: TRBV27
CDR3 length: 13
J gene: TRBJ2-7
clone size: .
D gene: .
CDR3 protein: CASSYDGAYEQYF
CDR3 DNA: TGTGCCAGCAGTTATGACGGTGCCTACGAGCAGTACTTC

V gene: TRBV27
CDR3 length: 15
J gene: TRBJ1-6
clone size: .
D gene: TRBD1
CDR3 protein: CASSLGTGANSPLHF
CDR3 DNA: TGTGCCAGCAGTTTAGGGACAGGGGCTAATTCACCCCTCCACTTT

V gene: TRBV19
CDR3 length: 14
J gene: TRBJ2-7
clone size: .
D gene: TRBD1
CDR3 protein: CASSIRDRANEQYF
CDR3 DNA: TGTGCCAGTAGTATCCGGGACAGGGCCAACGAGCAGTACTTC

V gene: TRBV6-5
CDR3 length: 14
J gene: TRBJ2-7
clone size: .
D gene: TRBD1
CDR3 protein: CASSRDRGRYEQYF
CDR3 DNA: TGTGCCAGCAGTCGGGACAGGGGGAGGTACGAGCAGTACTTC

V gene: TRBV5-1
CDR3 length: 15
J gene: TRBJ2-1
clone size: .
D gene: TRBD2
CDR3 protein: CASSLGTRLYNEQFF
CDR3 DNA: TGCGCCAGCAGCTTAGGGACTAGGCTCTACAATGAGCAGTTCTTC

V gene: TRBV5-8
CDR3 length: 17
J gene: TRBJ2-2
clone size: .
D gene: TRBD1
CDR3 protein: CASSPYGVGGGTGELFF
CDR3 DNA: TGTGCCAGCAGCCCATACGGGGTAGGGGGCGGAACCGGGGAGCTGTTTTTT

V gene: TRBV28
CDR3 length: 13
J gene: TRBJ1-1
clone size: many
D gene: .
CDR3 protein: CAGATTGNTEAFF
CDR3 DNA: TGTGCCGGCGCCACGACAGGGAACACTGAAGCTTTCTTT

V gene: TRBV12-5
CDR3 length: 14
J gene: TRBJ1-2
clone size: .
D gene: TRBD1
CDR3 protein: CASGADRVWGGYTF
CDR3 DNA: TGTGCTAGTGGGGCGGACAGGGTGTGGGGCGGCTACACCTTC

V gene: TRBV25-1
CDR3 length: 16
J gene: TRBJ1-2
clone size: once
D gene: .
CDR3 protein: CASSDDSRSPSPGYTF
CDR3 DNA: TGTGCCAGCAGTGATGATTCCCGGTCCCCCTCCCCTGGCTACACCTTC

V gene: TRBV6-1
CDR3 length: 13
J gene: TRBJ2-3
clone size: .
D gene: .
CDR3 protein: CASKPGSTDTQYF
CDR3 DNA: TGTGCCAGCAAGCCGGGGAGCACAGATACGCAGTATTTT

V gene: TRBV5-8
CDR3 length: 13
J gene: TRBJ1-1
clone size: once
D gene: .
CDR3 protein: CASRPWAGDAAFF
CDR3 DNA: TGTGCCAGCAGACCTTGGGCAGGGGATGCTGCTTTCTTT

V gene: TRBV20-1
CDR3 length: 11
J gene: TRBJ2-7
clone size: .
D gene: TRBD1
CDR3 protein: CSARQGGEQYF
CDR3 DNA: TGCAGTGCCAGACAGGGGGGCGAGCAGTACTTC

V gene: TRBV2
CDR3 length: 14
J gene: TRBJ2-2
clone size: .
D gene: .
CDR3 protein: CASRERPDTGELFF
CDR3 DNA: TGTGCCAGCAGGGAAAGGCCGGACACCGGGGAGCTGTTTTTT

V gene: TRBV30
CDR3 length: 13
J gene: TRBJ2-7
clone size: .
D gene: TRBD1
CDR3 protein: CAWRTTGLYEQYF
CDR3 DNA: TGTGCCTGGAGGACGACAGGGCTCTACGAGCAGTACTTC

V gene: TRBV28
CDR3 length: 15
J gene: TRBJ2-7
clone size: once
D gene: .
CDR3 protein: CASTPLEGSRYEQYF
CDR3 DNA: TGTGCCAGCACCCCTCTAGAAGGGAGCCGGTACGAGCAGTACTTC

V gene: TRBV6-1
CDR3 length: 12
J gene: TRBJ2-7
clone size: .
D gene: .
CDR3 protein: CASSSQGYEQYF
CDR3 DNA: TGTGCCAGCAGTTCCCAAGGCTACGAGCAGTACTTC

V gene: TRBV9
CDR3 length: 15
J gene: TRBJ2-5
clone size: few
D gene: .
CDR3 protein: CASSVAVGTQETQYF
CDR3 DNA: TGTGCCAGCAGCGTAGCTGTTGGAACCCAAGAGACCCAGTACTTC

V gene: TRBV5-1
CDR3 length: 15
J gene: TRBJ1-4
clone size: .
D gene: .
CDR3 protein: CASSFRRTTNEKLFF
CDR3 DNA: TGCGCCAGCAGCTTTAGACGGACAACTAATGAAAAACTGTTTTTT

V gene: TRBV18
CDR3 length: 13
J gene: TRBJ2-3
clone size: .
D gene: .
CDR3 protein: CASSASVADTQYF
CDR3 DNA: TGTGCCAGCTCGGCTAGCGTAGCGGATACGCAGTATTTT

V gene: TRBV7-7
CDR3 length: 13
J gene: TRBJ1-4
clone size: once
D gene: .
CDR3 protein: CAISQGLYEKLFF
CDR3 DNA: TGTGCAATCTCACAGGGATTGTATGAAAAACTGTTTTTT

V gene: TRBV10-3
CDR3 length: 15
J gene: TRBJ2-5
clone size: once
D gene: TRBD2
CDR3 protein: CAINHQREGPETQYF
CDR3 DNA: TGTGCCATCAATCACCAGCGGGAGGGCCCTGAGACCCAGTACTTC